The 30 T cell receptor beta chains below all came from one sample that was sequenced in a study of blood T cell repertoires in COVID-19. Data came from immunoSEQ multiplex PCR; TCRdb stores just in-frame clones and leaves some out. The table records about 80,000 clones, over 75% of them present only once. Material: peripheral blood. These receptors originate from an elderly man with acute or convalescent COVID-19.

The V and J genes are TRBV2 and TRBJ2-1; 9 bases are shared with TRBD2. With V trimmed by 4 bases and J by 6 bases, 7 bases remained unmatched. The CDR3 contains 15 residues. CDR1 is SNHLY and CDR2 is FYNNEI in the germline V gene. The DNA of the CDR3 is TGTGCCAGCAGTGTAAGGAGCGGGGGGAGCAATGAGCAGTTCTTC. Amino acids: CASSVRSGGSNEQFF.

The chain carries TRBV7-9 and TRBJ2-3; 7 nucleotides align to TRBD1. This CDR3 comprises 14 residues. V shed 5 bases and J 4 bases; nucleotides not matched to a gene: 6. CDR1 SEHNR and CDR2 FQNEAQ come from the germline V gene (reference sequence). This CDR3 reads CASSLDRVADTQYF. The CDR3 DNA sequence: TGTGCCAGCAGCCTCGACAGGGTGGCAGATACGCAGTATTTT.

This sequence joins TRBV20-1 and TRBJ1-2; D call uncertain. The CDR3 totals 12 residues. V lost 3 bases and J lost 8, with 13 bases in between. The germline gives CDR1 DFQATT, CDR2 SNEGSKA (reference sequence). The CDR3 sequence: CSASVEVHGYTF. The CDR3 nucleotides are TGCAGTGCTAGTGTGGAGGTCCACGGCTACACCTTC.

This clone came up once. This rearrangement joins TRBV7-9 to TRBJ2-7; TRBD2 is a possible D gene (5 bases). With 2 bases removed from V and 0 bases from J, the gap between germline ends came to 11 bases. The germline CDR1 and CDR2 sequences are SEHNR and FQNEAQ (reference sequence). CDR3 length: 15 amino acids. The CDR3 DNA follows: TGTGCCAGCAGCTTAAGTGGCGCGGGCTCCTACGAGCAGTACTTC. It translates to CASSLSGAGSYEQYF. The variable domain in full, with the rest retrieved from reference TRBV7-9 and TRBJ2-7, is DTGVSQNPRHKITKRGQNVTFRCDPISEHNRLYWYRQTLGQGPEFLTYFQNEAQLEKSRLLSDRFSAERPKGSFSTLEIQRTEQGDSAMYLCASSLSGAGSYEQYFGPGTRLTVT.

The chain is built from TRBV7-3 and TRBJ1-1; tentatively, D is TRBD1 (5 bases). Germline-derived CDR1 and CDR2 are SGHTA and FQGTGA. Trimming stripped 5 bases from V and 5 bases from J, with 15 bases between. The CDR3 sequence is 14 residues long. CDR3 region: CASSQVGGKTEAFF. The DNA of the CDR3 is TGTGCCAGCAGCCAGGTGGGGGGAAAGACTGAAGCTTTCTTT.

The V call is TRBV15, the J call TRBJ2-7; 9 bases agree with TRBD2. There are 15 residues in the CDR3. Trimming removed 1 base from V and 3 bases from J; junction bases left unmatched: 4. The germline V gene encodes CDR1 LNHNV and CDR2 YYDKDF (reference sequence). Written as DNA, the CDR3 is TGTGCCACCAGCAGAGTAGCGGGGGACCTCTACGAGCAGTACTTC. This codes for CATSRVAGDLYEQYF.

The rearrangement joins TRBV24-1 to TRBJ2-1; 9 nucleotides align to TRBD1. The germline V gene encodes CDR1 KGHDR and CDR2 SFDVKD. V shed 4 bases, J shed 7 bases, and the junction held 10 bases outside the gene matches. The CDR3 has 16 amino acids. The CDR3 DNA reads TGTGCCACCAGTGACGCCGGGACAGGGTTAATGAATGAGCAGTTCTTC. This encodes CATSDAGTGLMNEQFF.

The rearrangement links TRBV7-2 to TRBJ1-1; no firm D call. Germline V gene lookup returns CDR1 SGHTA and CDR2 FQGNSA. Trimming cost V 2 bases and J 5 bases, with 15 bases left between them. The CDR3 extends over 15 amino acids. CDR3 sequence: CASSLNIGVLTEAFF. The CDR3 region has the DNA TGTGCCAGCAGCTTAAATATCGGGGTTTTAACTGAAGCTTTCTTT.

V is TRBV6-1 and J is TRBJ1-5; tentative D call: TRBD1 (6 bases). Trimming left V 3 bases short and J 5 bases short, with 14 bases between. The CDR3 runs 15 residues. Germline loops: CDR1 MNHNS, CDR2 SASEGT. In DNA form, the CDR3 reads TGTGCCAGCAGTGAGACGGACAGTGCCCATCAGCCCCAGCATTTT. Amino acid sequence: CASSETDSAHQPQHF.

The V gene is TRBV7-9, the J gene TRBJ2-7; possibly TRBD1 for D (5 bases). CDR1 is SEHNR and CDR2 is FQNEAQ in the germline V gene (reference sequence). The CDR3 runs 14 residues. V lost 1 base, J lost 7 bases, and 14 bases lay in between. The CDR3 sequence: CASSLGTLSREQYF. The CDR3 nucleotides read TGTGCCAGCAGCTTAGGGACACTCTCTCGGGAGCAGTACTTC.

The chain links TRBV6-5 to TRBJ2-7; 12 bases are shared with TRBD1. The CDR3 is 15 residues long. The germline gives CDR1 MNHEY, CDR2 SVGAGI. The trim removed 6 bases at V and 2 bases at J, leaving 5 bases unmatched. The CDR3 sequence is CASSRDRGLTYEQYF. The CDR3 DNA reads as TGTGCCAGCAGCCGGGACAGGGGGCTCACCTACGAGCAGTACTTC.

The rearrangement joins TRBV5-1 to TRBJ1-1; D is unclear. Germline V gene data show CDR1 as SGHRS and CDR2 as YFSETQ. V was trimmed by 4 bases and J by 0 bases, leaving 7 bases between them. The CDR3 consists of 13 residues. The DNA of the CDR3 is TGCGCCAGCAGCACAGTGATGAACACTGAAGCTTTCTTT. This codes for CASSTVMNTEAFF.

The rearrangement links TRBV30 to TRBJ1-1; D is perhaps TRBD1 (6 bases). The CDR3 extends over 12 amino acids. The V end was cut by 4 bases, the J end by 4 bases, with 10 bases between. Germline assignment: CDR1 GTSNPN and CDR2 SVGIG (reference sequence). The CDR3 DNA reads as TGTGCCTGGACCAGGGGTTTCACTGAAGCTTTCTTT. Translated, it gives CAWTRGFTEAFF.

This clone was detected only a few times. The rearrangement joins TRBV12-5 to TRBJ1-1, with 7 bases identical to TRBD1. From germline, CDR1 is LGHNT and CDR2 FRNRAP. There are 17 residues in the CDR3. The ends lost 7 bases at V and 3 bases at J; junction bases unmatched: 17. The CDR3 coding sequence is TGTGCTAGTGCTTCCAGGTTCACAGGGGCCGTCCACACTGAAGCTTTCTTT. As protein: CASASRFTGAVHTEAFF.

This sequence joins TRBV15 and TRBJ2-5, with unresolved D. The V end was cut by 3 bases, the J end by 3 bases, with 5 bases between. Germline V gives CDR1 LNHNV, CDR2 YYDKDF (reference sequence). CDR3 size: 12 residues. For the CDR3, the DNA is TGTGCCACCAGCAGTCAAAAAGAGACCCAGTACTTC. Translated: CATSSQKETQYF. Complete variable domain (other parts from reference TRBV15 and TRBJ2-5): DAMVIQNPRYQVTQFGKPVTLSCSQTLNHNVMYWYQQKSSQAPKLLFHYYDKDFNNEADTPDNFQSRRPNTSFCFLDIRSPGLGDTAMYLCATSSQKETQYFGPGTRLLVL.

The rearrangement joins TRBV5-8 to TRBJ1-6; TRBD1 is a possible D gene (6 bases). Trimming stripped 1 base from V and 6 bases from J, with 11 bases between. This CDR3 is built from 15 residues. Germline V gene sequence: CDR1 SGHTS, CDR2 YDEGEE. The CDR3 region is CASSLQTGFNSPLHF. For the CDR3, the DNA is TGTGCCAGCAGCTTGCAAACAGGGTTTAATTCACCCCTCCACTTT.

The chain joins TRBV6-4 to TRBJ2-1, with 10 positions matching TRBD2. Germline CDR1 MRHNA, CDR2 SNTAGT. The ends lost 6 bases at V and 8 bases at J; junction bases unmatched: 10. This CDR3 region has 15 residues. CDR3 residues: CASSPQRGGLDEQFF. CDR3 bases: TGTGCCAGCAGCCCCCAGCGGGGGGGCTTGGATGAGCAGTTCTTC.

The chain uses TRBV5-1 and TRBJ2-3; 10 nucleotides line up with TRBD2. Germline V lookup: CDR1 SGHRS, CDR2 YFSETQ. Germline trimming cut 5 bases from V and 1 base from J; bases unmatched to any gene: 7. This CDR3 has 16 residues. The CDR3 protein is CASSFPGLARTDTQYF. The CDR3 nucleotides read TGCGCCAGCAGTTTTCCGGGACTAGCGCGCACAGATACGCAGTATTTT.

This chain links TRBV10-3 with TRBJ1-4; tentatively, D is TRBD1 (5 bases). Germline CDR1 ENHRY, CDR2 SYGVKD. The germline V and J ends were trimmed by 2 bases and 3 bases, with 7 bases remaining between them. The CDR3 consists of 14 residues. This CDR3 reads CAISEAGSNEKLFF. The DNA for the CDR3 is TGTGCCATCAGTGAGGCAGGGTCTAATGAAAAACTGTTTTTT.

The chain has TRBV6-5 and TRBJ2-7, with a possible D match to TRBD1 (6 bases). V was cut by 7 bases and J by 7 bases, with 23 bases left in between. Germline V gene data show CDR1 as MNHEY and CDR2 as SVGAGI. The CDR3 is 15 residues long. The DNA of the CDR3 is TGTGCCAGCATTACTAGTCGCAGGGGCATTCTTGAGCAGTACTTC. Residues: CASITSRRGILEQYF.

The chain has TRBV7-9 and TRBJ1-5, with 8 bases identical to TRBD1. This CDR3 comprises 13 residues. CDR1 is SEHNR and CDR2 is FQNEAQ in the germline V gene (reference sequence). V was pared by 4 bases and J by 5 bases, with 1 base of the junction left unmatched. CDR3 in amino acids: CASSSQGDQPQHF. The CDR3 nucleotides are TGTGCCAGCAGCTCACAGGGGGATCAGCCCCAGCATTTT.

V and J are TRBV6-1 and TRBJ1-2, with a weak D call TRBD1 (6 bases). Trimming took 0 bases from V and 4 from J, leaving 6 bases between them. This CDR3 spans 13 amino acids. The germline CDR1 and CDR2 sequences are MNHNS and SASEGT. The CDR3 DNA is TGTGCCAGCAGTGAAGCAGGGGGCTATGGCTACACCTTC. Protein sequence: CASSEAGGYGYTF.

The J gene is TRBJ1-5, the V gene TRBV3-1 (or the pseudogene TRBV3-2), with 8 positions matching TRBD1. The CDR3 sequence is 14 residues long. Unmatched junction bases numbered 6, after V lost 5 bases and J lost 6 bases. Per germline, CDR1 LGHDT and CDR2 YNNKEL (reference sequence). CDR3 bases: TGTGCCAGCAGCTACCGACAGGGGACTCAGCCCCAGCATTTT. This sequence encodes CASSYRQGTQPQHF.

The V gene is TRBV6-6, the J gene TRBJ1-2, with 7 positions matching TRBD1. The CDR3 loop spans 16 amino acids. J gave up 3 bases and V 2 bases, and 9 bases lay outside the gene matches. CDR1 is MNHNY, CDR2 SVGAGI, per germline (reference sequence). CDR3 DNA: TGTGCCAGCAGTTACCCAGGACTAACAGGGGACTATGGCTACACCTTC. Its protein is CASSYPGLTGDYGYTF.

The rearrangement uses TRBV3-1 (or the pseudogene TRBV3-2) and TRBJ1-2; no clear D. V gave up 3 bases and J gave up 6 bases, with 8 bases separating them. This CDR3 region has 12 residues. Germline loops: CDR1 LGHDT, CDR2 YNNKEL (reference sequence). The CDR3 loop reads CASSQGMNGYTF. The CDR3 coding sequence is TGTGCCAGCAGCCAGGGCATGAATGGCTACACCTTC.

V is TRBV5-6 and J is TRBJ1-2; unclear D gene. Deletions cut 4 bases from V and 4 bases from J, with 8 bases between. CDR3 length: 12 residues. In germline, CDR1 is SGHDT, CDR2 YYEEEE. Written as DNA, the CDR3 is TGTGCCAGCAGCACCCTCGGCTATGGCTACACCTTC. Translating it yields CASSTLGYGYTF.

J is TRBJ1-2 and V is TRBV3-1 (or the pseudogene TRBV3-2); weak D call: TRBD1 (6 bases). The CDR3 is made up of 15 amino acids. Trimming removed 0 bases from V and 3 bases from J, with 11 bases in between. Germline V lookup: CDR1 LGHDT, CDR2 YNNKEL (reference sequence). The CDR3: CASSQELDRDYGYTF. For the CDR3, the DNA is TGTGCCAGCAGCCAAGAGCTGGACAGAGACTATGGCTACACCTTC.

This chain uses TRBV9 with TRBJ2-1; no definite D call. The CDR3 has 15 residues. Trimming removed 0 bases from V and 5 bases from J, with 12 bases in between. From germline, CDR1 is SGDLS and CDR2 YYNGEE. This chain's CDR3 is CASSVEPTAHNEQFF. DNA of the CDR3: TGTGCCAGCAGCGTAGAGCCCACCGCCCACAATGAGCAGTTCTTC.

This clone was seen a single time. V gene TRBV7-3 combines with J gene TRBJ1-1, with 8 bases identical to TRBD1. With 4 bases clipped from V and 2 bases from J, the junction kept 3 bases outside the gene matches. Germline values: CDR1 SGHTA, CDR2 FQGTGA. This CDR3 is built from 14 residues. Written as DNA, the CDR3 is TGTGCCAGCAGCTCGACAGGGGCTAACACTGAAGCTTTCTTT. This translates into CASSSTGANTEAFF.

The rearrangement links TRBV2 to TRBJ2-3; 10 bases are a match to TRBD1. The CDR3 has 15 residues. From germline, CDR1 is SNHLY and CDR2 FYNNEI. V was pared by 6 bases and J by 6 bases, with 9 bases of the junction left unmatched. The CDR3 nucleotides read TGTGCCAGCAGATCATCAGGGACAGGGGCTGATACGCAGTATTTT. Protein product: CASRSSGTGADTQYF.